The 19 T cell receptor beta chains listed next were all sequenced from one sample in a study of OX40 agonist ivuxolimab in advanced cancers. Assay used: immunoSEQ multiplex PCR; TCRdb lists only in-frame clones, some missing. The sample yields tens of thousands of clones, 80% to 90% seen once. The sample was CD4+ or CD8+ T cells sorted from blood, taken in a trial of the OX40 agonist ivuxolimab. All receptors come from an adult with an advanced solid tumor such as melanoma, head and neck, liver or kidney cancer.

This sequence joins TRBV5-1 and TRBJ1-3, with 7 bases matching TRBD1. CDR3 length equals 15 residues. Trimming removed 0 bases from V and 4 bases from J; junction bases left unmatched: 4. CDR1 is SGHRS and CDR2 is YFSETQ in the germline V gene. The CDR3 sequence: CASSLEGGQGNTIYF. The CDR3 DNA sequence: TGCGCCAGCAGCTTGGAAGGGGGCCAGGGAAACACCATATATTTT. Together with reference TRBV5-1 and TRBJ1-3, the CDR3 gives the full variable domain: KAGVTQTPRYLIKTRGQQVTLSCSPISGHRSVSWYQQTPGQGLQFLFEYFSETQRNKGNFPGRFSGRQFSNSRSEMNVSTLELGDSALYLCASSLEGGQGNTIYFGEGSWLTVV.

The chain couples TRBV9 to TRBJ2-1; 7 bases are shared with TRBD2. V shed 2 bases and J 6 bases; nucleotides not matched to a gene: 5. Germline V gives CDR1 SGDLS, CDR2 YYNGEE. CDR3 length: 14 residues. This CDR3 reads CASSVSGTTNEQFF. The DNA of the CDR3 is TGTGCCAGCAGCGTTTCCGGGACTACCAATGAGCAGTTCTTC.

The V and J genes are TRBV14 and TRBJ1-1, with D tentatively TRBD1 (5 bases). This CDR3 contains 15 residues. Trimming pared 1 base from V and 6 bases from J, leaving 15 bases between. Germline values: CDR1 SGHDN, CDR2 FVKESK. The CDR3 loop is CASSQGTALGAEAFF. In DNA, the CDR3 is TGTGCCAGCAGCCAAGGTACGGCGCTGGGGGCTGAAGCTTTCTTT.

In DNA form, the CDR3 reads TGTGCCAGCAGCCTAGCGGGAAGCACAGATACGCAGTATTTT. Amino acid sequence: CASSLAGSTDTQYF. The V gene is TRBV2, the J gene TRBJ2-3; 9 bases are a match to TRBD2. The CDR3 extends over 14 amino acids. Germline CDR1 and CDR2: SNHLY and FYNNEI. J gave up 0 bases and V 6 bases, and 1 base lay outside the gene matches.

J is TRBJ1-5 and V is TRBV12-5; 8 bases are shared with TRBD1. This CDR3 has 18 residues. Germline values: CDR1 LGHNT, CDR2 FRNRAP. The V segment lost 0 bases and the J segment 7 bases; nucleotides outside the gene matches: 14. CDR3 region: CASGLVGSGRGREQPQHF. CDR3 nucleotide sequence: TGTGCTAGTGGTTTGGTGGGGTCGGGCAGGGGGCGCGAACAGCCCCAGCATTTT.

The table lists this clone with a few counts. The genes are TRBV5-6 and TRBJ2-1; TRBD1 matches at 7 bases. The CDR3 sequence is 15 residues long. The V gene's germline CDR1 is SGHDT and CDR2 YYEEEE. After removal of 3 bases from V and 3 bases from J, the junction contained 6 bases not matched to a gene. The CDR3 DNA follows: TGTGCCAGCAGCTCGGACAGGAGAGACTACAATGAGCAGTTCTTC. Translation: CASSSDRRDYNEQFF.

This clone was seen more than once but under ten times. CDR3 DNA: TGTGCCATCAGTGAGTTGGGGTATGAGCAGTTCTTC. It encodes CAISELGYEQFF. The chain carries TRBV10-3 and TRBJ2-1, with D unclear. Germline V lookup: CDR1 ENHRY, CDR2 SYGVKD. V dropped 1 base and J dropped 8 bases, with 6 bases sitting between them. There are 12 residues in the CDR3.

The chain couples TRBV5-6 to TRBJ2-3; D may be TRBD2 (6 bases). This CDR3 region has 16 residues. Germline V gives CDR1 SGHDT, CDR2 YYEEEE. V was cut by 0 bases and J by 0 bases, with 11 bases left in between. CDR3 region: CASSLGRGRSTDTQYF. In nucleotides, the CDR3 is TGTGCCAGCAGCTTGGGACGTGGGAGGAGCACAGATACGCAGTATTTT.

V usage is TRBV6-6 and J usage is TRBJ2-6; D gene unclear. Looked up from germline, CDR1 is MNHNY and CDR2 is SVGAGI (reference sequence). The CDR3 loop spans 16 amino acids. The V end lost 5 bases, the J end lost 0 bases, and 11 bases lay between the germline ends. The DNA of the CDR3 is TGTGCCAGCAGTCGAAACGAGGACTCTGGGGCCAACGTCCTGACTTTC. The encoded protein is CASSRNEDSGANVLTF.

The rearrangement uses TRBV5-5 and TRBJ2-3, with TRBD2 identical over 11 bases. Trimming cost V 2 bases and J 5 bases; bases outside gene matches: 7. The CDR3 covers 16 residues. Germline loops: CDR1 SGHKS, CDR2 YYEKEE (reference sequence). Here the CDR3 reads CASSFPLAGAGDTQYF. Here the CDR3 DNA reads TGTGCCAGCAGCTTTCCACTAGCGGGAGCTGGAGATACGCAGTATTTT.

This chain connects TRBV5-6 to TRBJ1-5, with 11 positions matching TRBD1. Looked up from germline, CDR1 is SGHDT and CDR2 is YYEEEE. With 0 bases clipped from V and 7 bases from J, the junction kept 9 bases outside the gene matches. This CDR3 comprises 17 residues. In DNA, the CDR3 is TGTGCCAGCAGCTTGGCCCCCGGACAGGGGGCAAGACAGCCCCAGCATTTT. Protein sequence: CASSLAPGQGARQPQHF.

V usage is TRBV28 and J usage is TRBJ2-3; 7 nucleotides align to TRBD1. V dropped 1 base and J dropped 5; count of bases not matched to a gene: 9. This CDR3 comprises 16 residues. The V gene's germline CDR1 is MDHEN and CDR2 SYDVKM. The CDR3 nucleotides are TGTGCCAGCAGTTTATCTCAGGGGGTACGGCAAGATACGCAGTATTTT. It codes for CASSLSQGVRQDTQYF.

The CDR3 is CASSLGPPNEQFF. DNA for the CDR3: TGTGCCAGCAGTTTAGGGCCTCCCAATGAGCAGTTCTTC. The chain uses TRBV28 and TRBJ2-1; D is uncertain. The CDR3 runs 13 residues. Per the germline V gene, CDR1 is MDHEN and CDR2 is SYDVKM. The germline V and J ends were trimmed by 2 bases and 6 bases, with 8 bases remaining between them.

The V call is TRBV15, the J call TRBJ2-5; D unresolved. CDR3 length: 12 residues. Trimming took 2 bases from V and 4 from J, leaving 5 bases between them. CDR1 and CDR2 from the germline V gene are LNHNV and YYDKDF (reference sequence). The CDR3 sequence: CATSRLGETQYF. Here the CDR3 DNA reads TGTGCCACCAGCAGATTGGGAGAGACCCAGTACTTC. Complete variable domain (other parts from reference TRBV15 and TRBJ2-5): DAMVIQNPRYQVTQFGKPVTLSCSQTLNHNVMYWYQQKSSQAPKLLFHYYDKDFNNEADTPDNFQSRRPNTSFCFLDIRSPGLGDTAMYLCATSRLGETQYFGPGTRLLVL.

The rearrangement links TRBV19 to TRBJ2-7; 7 bases fit TRBD2. Germline lookup yields CDR1 LNHDA and CDR2 SQIVND (reference sequence). The CDR3 is 13 amino acids. After removal of 5 bases from V and 4 bases from J, the junction contained 5 bases not matched to a gene. The CDR3, as DNA: TGTGCCAGTAGTCAGCGGGGATCTTACGAGCAGTACTTC. It codes for CASSQRGSYEQYF.

Notes on this clone: Other nucleotide sequences from this sample produce the same CDR3. The V and J genes are TRBV18 and TRBJ2-7; 7 bases map to TRBD1. V lost 0 bases and J lost 3; bases outside the gene matches: 2. The CDR3 length is 14 residues. Germline assignment: CDR1 KGHSH and CDR2 LQKENI. The CDR3: CASSPPGQFYEQYF. DNA of the CDR3: TGTGCCAGCTCACCACCGGGACAGTTCTACGAGCAGTACTTC.

The rearrangement links TRBV7-2 to TRBJ2-5; possibly TRBD2 for D (6 bases). The ends were cut back, 5 bases at V and 2 bases at J, with 12 bases in the middle. The germline CDR1 and CDR2 sequences are SGHTA and FQGNSA. This CDR3 region has 14 residues. The CDR3 is CASSHTSLQETQYF. The CDR3 DNA reads TGTGCCAGCAGCCATACTAGCCTACAAGAGACCCAGTACTTC.

V is TRBV30 and J is TRBJ2-4; 9 bases are a match to TRBD2. The V gene end was trimmed by 4 bases and the J gene end by 1 base; junction bases not matched to a gene: 17. The CDR3 runs 19 residues. The V gene's germline CDR1 is GTSNPN and CDR2 SVGIG (reference sequence). The DNA for the CDR3 is TGTGCCTGGACCCAAGCCATGGGGACTAGCCCCTTGGCCAAAAACATTCAGTACTTC. Translating gives CAWTQAMGTSPLAKNIQYF.

This chain joins TRBV10-3 and TRBJ2-2; TRBD2 agrees at 9 bases. The germline gives CDR1 ENHRY, CDR2 SYGVKD. V lost 4 bases and J lost 4; bases outside the gene matches: 4. CDR3 size: 15 residues. CDR3 DNA: TGTGCCATCAGTGTGGCGGGGGGGCGCACCGGGGAGCTGTTTTTT. Translating it yields CAISVAGGRTGELFF.